One TCR beta chain is described in this entry. Its antigen is not identified. An end of the junction does not agree with germline; a read error may underlie this. This sample is part of a study of early T cells in non-severe SARS-CoV-2 infection. Overall study context: From unsorted whole blood, bulk RNA was sequenced, and the chains remained unpaired.

Attachment of unique molecular identifiers to individual cDNA molecules was performed. A single record per CDR3 protein comes from TCRdb applying MiXCR to the 5' RACE reads. The sample includes 25,000 to 35,000 distinct CDR3 sequences, about 7% of them seen just once. The germline gives CDR1 SGHRS, CDR2 YFSETQ. This CDR3 is built from 12 residues. Whole-study findings and limits: Missing private and CD4 specificities, VDJdb matching favored anti-spike CD8 responses.

Sample: whole blood. The sequence was obtained from an adult who was a healthcare worker with PCR-confirmed SARS-CoV-2 infection or an uninfected control (not recorded which). The gene calls are TRBV5-1 and TRBJ2-7, with D possibly being TRBD1 (6 bases). The CDR3 nucleotides read TGCACCAGCAGCTTGAGAGGGGGCGAGCAGTACTTC. Its translation: CTSSLRGGEQYF.